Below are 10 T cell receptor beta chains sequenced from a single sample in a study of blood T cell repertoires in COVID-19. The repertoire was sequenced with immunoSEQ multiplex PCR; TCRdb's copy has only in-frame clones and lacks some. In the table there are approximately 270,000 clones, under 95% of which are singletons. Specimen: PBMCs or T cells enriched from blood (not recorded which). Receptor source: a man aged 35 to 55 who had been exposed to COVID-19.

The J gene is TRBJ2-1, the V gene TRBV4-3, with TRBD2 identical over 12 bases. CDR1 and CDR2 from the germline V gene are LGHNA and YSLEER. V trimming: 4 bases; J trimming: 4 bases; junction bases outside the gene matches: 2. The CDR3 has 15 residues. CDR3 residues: CASSPGTSGYNEQFF. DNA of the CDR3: TGCGCCAGCAGCCCAGGGACTAGCGGGTACAATGAGCAGTTCTTC.

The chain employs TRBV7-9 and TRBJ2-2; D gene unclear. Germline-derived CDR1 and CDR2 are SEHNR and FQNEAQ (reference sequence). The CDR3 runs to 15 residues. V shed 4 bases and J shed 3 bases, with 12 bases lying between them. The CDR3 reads CASSSPLQDTGELFF. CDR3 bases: TGTGCCAGCAGCTCCCCCCTCCAGGACACCGGGGAGCTGTTTTTT.

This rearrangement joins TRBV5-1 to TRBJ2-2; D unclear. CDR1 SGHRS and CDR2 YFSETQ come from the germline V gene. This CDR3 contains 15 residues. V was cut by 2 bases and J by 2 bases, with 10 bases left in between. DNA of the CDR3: TGCGCCAGCAGCTTTGGTTCACTAAACACCGGGGAGCTGTTTTTT. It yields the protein CASSFGSLNTGELFF.

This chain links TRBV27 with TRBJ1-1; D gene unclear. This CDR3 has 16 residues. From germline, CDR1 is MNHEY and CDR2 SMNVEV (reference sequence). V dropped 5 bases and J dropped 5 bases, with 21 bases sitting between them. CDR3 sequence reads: CASSTYLEGVRTEAFF. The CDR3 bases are TGTGCCAGCAGTACGTACCTGGAGGGCGTGAGGACTGAAGCTTTCTTT.

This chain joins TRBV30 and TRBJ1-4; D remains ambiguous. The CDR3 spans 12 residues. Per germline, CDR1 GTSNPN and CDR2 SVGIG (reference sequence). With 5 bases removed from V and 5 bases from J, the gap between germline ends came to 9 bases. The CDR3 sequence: CAWGHNNEKLFF. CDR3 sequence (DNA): TGTGCCTGGGGTCACAACAATGAAAAACTGTTTTTT.

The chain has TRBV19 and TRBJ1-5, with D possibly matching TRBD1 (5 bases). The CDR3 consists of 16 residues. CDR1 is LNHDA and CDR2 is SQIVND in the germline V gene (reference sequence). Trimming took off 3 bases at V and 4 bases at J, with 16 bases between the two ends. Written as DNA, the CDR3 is TGTGCCAGTAGTATCGGAGGGACCTTTCTGAATCAGCCCCAGCATTTT. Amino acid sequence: CASSIGGTFLNQPQHF.

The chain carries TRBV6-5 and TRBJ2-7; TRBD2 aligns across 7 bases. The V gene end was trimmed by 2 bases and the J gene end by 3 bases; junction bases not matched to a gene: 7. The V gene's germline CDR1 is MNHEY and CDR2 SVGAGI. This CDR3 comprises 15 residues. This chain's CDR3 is CASSYGEGPNYEQYF. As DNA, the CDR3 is TGTGCCAGCAGTTACGGGGAGGGCCCTAACTACGAGCAGTACTTC.

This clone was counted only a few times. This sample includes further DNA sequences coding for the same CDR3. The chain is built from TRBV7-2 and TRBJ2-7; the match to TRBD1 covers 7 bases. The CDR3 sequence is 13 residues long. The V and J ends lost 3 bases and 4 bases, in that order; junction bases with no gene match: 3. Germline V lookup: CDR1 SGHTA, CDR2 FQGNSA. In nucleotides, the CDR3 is TGTGCCAGCAGCTTGGACAGGTCTTACGAGCAGTACTTC. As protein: CASSLDRSYEQYF.

The CDR3 protein is CSARSGNEQFF. Here the CDR3 DNA reads TGCAGTGCTAGAAGCGGGAATGAGCAGTTCTTC. The gene calls are TRBV20-1 and TRBJ2-1; possibly TRBD2 for D (6 bases). CDR1 and CDR2 (germline): DFQATT, SNEGSKA (reference sequence). CDR3 size: 11 residues. V lost 2 bases, J lost 7 bases, and 6 bases lay in between.

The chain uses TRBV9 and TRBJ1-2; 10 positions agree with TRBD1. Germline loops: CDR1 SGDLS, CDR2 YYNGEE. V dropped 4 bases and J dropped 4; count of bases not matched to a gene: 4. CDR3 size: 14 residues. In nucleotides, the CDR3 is TGTGCCAGCAGCCAGGACAGGGGGGCCTATGGCTACACCTTC. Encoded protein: CASSQDRGAYGYTF.